The T cell receptor beta chain described here comes from a study of blood T cell repertoires in COVID-19 (dated by TCRdb to the early 2020s). General notes on the study: Samples from collaborators originated in the United States, Italy and Spain and spanned both the acute and convalescent phases of COVID-19. Where available, HLA class I and class II types were obtained from metadata supplied by the sample provider rather than from assay-based typing. The repertoires were released in a freely available public database meant as a resource for research on the immune response to SARS-CoV-2. Nearly every sample came with metadata listing a de-identified subject ID, COVID-19 status, age in years and sex. Deeply sampled blood TCRbeta repertoires from subjects exposed to, actively infected with, or recovered from COVID-19 were included in the dataset. Samples came from the ongoing ImmuneRACE study (first 160 participants) plus 1,254 subjects from 6 global collaborators. The prospective study material was composed of cDNA or gDNA derived from T cells, B-cell-depleted T cells, or PBMCs.

Each collaborating institution followed its own protocols to collect whole blood in K2EDTA tubes. For TCRbeta analysis, collaborators shipped samples in one of three forms: frozen whole blood, isolated PBMCs, or DNA extracted from either of those sample types. Looking up the germline V gene yields CDR1 MNHNS and CDR2 SASEGT. The CDR3 has 17 amino acids, counting the end cysteine and phenylalanine. Solely the CDR3 DNA is kept, with 51 bases framed from the first base. V is trimmed back by 2 bases and J by 0 bases, and the junction contains 6 bases that no gene match accounts for. TCRbeta CDR3 regions were amplified from genomic DNA by means of the immunoSEQ Assay, a bias-controlled multiplex PCR. Turning to the authors' computational methods: The number of nucleated cells in each sample was estimated by amplification of reference gene primers within the assay. To quantify the absolute abundance of each unique TCRbeta CDR3 rearrangement, sequence reads were collapsed and filtered. Productive Simpson clonality was computed per sample as the square root of Simpson's diversity index over productive rearrangements. TCRdb took over this immuneACCESS table, retaining in-frame rearrangements with V and J assigned. Such tables are incomplete; in checked studies, under half of the missing clones stem from an unresolved V gene, and the remainder is unexplained. The DNA was the basis for D and trimming; V, J and clone size are from that table. The sample table holds 350,000 to 450,000 clones, of which roughly 85% were seen once. 3.6% of the sample is in the top ten clones.

Note on this clone: The antigen it binds to is not known. No per-base quality is available; no much larger clone lies one base away.

General findings and caveats noted by the study authors: Clinical and demographic metadata were provided uncurated, with the amount varying by source and participant.

The V and J segments used are TRBV6-1 and TRBJ1-2; 10 central bases correspond to TRBD1. Sequencing used peripheral blood. The sequence derives from a woman between 18 and 29 years old with acute or convalescent COVID-19. The CDR3 protein: CASSERGTGATNYGYTF. Here is the DNA: TGTGCCAGCAGTGAACGAGGGACAGGGGCGACTAACTATGGCTACACCTTC.